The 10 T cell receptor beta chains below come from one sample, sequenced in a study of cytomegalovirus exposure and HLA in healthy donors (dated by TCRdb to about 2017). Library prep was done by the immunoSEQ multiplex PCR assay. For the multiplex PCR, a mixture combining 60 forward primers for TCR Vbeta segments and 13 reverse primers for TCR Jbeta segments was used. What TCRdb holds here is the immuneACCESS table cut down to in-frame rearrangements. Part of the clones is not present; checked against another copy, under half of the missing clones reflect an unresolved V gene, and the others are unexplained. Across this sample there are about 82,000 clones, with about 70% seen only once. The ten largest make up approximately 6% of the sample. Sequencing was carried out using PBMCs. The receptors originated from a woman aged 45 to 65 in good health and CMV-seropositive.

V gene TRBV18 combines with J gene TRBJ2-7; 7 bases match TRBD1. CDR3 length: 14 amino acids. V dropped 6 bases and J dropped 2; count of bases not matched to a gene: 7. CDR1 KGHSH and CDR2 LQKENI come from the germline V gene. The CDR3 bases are TGTGCCAGCTCCCGCCCCGGACAGGCCTACGAGCAGTACTTC. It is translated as CASSRPGQAYEQYF.

CDR3 protein: CASSSDRLQGNHGYTF. The CDR3 DNA follows: TGTGCCAGCAGTTCGGACCGATTGCAGGGAAATCATGGCTACACCTTC. The rearrangement uses TRBV6-6 and TRBJ1-2; D might be TRBD1 (5 bases). Germline V gene data show CDR1 as MNHNY and CDR2 as SVGAGI (reference sequence). This CDR3 has 16 residues. V lost 4 bases and J lost 6, with 21 bases in between.

CDR3 nucleotides: TGCGCCAGCAGCTTGCTAACAGGATCCTACGAGCAGTACTTC. The encoded protein is CASSLLTGSYEQYF. V gene TRBV5-1 combines with J gene TRBJ2-5; maybe TRBD1 (5 bases). The J call could be wrong; TRBJ2-7 is a better fit for the DNA end. This CDR3 spans 14 amino acids. Germline V gene data show CDR1 as SGHRS and CDR2 as YFSETQ.

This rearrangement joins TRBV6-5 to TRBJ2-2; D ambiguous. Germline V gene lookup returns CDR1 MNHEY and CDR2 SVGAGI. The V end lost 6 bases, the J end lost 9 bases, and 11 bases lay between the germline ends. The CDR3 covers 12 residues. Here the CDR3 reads CASSHLGRELFF. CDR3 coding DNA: TGTGCCAGCAGCCACCTTGGGCGGGAGCTGTTTTTT.

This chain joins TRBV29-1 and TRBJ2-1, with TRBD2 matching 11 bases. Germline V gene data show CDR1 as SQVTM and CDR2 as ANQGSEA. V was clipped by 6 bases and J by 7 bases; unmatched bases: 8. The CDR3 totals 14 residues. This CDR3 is CSVVGLAEYNEQFF. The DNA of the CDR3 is TGCAGCGTCGTGGGACTAGCGGAGTATAATGAGCAGTTCTTC.

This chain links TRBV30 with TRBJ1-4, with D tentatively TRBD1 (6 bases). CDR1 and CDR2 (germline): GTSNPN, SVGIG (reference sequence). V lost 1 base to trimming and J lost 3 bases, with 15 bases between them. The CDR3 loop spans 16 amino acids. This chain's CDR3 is CAWSGREDRSNEKLFF. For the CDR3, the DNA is TGTGCCTGGAGTGGTCGAGAAGACAGGTCTAATGAAAAACTGTTTTTT.

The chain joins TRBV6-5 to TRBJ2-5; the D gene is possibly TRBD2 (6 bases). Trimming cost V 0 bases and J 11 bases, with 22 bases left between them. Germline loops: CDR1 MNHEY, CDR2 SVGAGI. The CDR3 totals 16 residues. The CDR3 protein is CASSYSIQGRRGEQYF. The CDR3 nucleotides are TGTGCCAGCAGTTACTCCATCCAAGGCCGTCGCGGGGAGCAGTACTTC.

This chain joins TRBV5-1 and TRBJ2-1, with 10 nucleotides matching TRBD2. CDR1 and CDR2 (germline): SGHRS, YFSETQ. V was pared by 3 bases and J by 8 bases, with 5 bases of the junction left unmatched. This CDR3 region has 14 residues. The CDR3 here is CASSSVAGGDEQFF. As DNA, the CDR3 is TGCGCCAGCAGCTCAGTAGCGGGAGGTGATGAGCAGTTCTTC.

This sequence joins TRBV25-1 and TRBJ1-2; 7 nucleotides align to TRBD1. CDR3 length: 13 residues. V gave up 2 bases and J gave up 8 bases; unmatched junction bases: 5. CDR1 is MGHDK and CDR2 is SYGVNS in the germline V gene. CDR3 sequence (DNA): TGTGCCAGCAGTGAAAGGCAGGGGGAGGGCTACACCTTC. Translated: CASSERQGEGYTF.

Here the CDR3 DNA reads TGCAGTGCTCAGGACAGTCCTGAAGCTTTCTTT. Its protein is CSAQDSPEAFF. This rearrangement joins TRBV20-1 to TRBJ1-1; possible D gene TRBD1, 6 bases. V was trimmed by 5 bases and J by 6 bases, leaving 10 bases between them. This CDR3 region has 11 residues. CDR1 is DFQATT and CDR2 is SNEGSKA in the germline V gene (reference sequence).